This record covers a single TCR beta chain. Its antigen remains unknown. The record originates from a study of cytomegalovirus exposure and HLA in healthy donors. Study-wide findings and caveats: An apparent linkage of common viral pathogens to several of the most significant clusters emerged in a later analysis. According to a later analysis, donors in an Asian-associated ancestry cluster reportedly had fewer N-insertions than the roughly 630-donor mean. 150 to 200 TCR beta chains were listed as cytomegalovirus-associated.

Germline V gives CDR1 SNHLY, CDR2 FYNNEI. There are 14 residues in the CDR3. The V gene lost 8 bases and the J gene lost 5 bases, with 16 bases spanning the gap. PCR primers comprised 60 Vbeta and 13 Jbeta primers. Method: immunoSEQ multiplex PCR; TCRdb's copy keeps in-frame clones and lacks some. The sample lists fewer than 200,000 clones; approximately 78% were seen once. Input material: PBMCs. The V gene is TRBV2, the J gene TRBJ1-5; D possibly corresponds to TRBD1 (5 bases). This clonotype originated in a girl aged 2 to 9 in good health and CMV-seropositive. CDR3 bases: TGTGCCAGCGGAGGGACCGCTAAGGATCAGCCCCAGCATTTT. It is translated as CASGGTAKDQPQHF.